This T cell receptor beta chain originates from a study of T cell changes during pregnancy in multiple sclerosis. The table came from immunoSEQ multiplex PCR; TCRdb's copy has only in-frame clones and leaves some out. The table lists roughly 110,000 clones, 85% to 95% of them singletons, with roughly 1.5% in the top ten. V lost 6 bases to trimming and J lost 2 bases; unmatched junction nucleotides: 7. The V gene's germline CDR1 is MNHNS and CDR2 SASEGT. This CDR3 is built from 15 residues. V is TRBV6-1 and J is TRBJ1-5; 7 bases line up with TRBD1. This TCR came from a female donor with multiple sclerosis, enrolled in a pregnancy study. Here the sequenced sample was peripheral blood, taken after pregnancy. The CDR3 DNA reads TGTGCCAGCAGCGTAGGACAGGCCGGCAATCAGCCCCAGCATTTT. It codes for CASSVGQAGNQPQHF.